A single sample is the source of the 25 T cell receptor beta chains below, sequenced in a study of breast tumors, draining lymph nodes, adjacent tissues. A single record per CDR3 protein comes from TCRdb applying MiXCR to the multiplex PCR reads. Of 200,000 to 250,000 distinct CDR3 sequences listed, roughly a third are singletons. Breast cancer patients provided tissue from their axillary draining lymph nodes. The sequenced material came from axillary lymph node tissue. These receptors all come from a female donor with breast cancer. Some clones in this sample may be carry-over from other donors' samples.

Only a few counts were recorded for this clonotype. The J gene is TRBJ1-2, the V gene TRBV27, with D possibly matching TRBD1 (6 bases). Trimming took 4 bases from V and 8 from J, leaving 23 bases between them. Germline V lookup: CDR1 MNHEY, CDR2 SMNVEV (reference sequence). This CDR3 region has 16 residues. CDR3 region: CASSSSGTSLYGGYTF. The CDR3 nucleotides read TGTGCCAGCAGTTCCTCCGGGACATCGTTGTATGGCGGCTACACCTTC.

Concerning this clonotype: Being one base from a much bigger clone, this may be a read error. The gene calls are TRBV7-8 and TRBJ2-2; 10 nucleotides align to TRBD2. From germline, CDR1 is SGHVS and CDR2 FQNEAQ. The CDR3 consists of 18 residues. After removal of 5 bases from V and 0 bases from J, the junction contained 9 bases not matched to a gene. The CDR3, as DNA: TGTGCCAGCAGCCCGGCTAGCGGGAGATTAGCGAACACCGGGGAGCTGTTTTTT. This sequence encodes CASSPASGRLANTGELFF.

CDR3 DNA sequence: TGCAGTGCTCACTTAGCGCCTCGGAGCTCTGGGGCCAACGTCCTGACTTTC. It codes for CSAHLAPRSSGANVLTF. The rearrangement joins TRBV20-1 to TRBJ2-6, with TRBD2 as a possible D gene (5 bases). Germline loops: CDR1 DFQATT, CDR2 SNEGSKA (reference sequence). Trimming pared 5 bases from V and 0 bases from J, leaving 17 bases between. The CDR3 spans 17 residues.

This clonotype occurred many times. This sequence joins TRBV4-1 and TRBJ2-2; perhaps TRBD2 as D (6 bases). Trimming pared 4 bases from V and 5 bases from J, leaving 11 bases between. Germline loops: CDR1 MGHRA, CDR2 YSYEKL. This CDR3 region has 14 residues. CDR3 sequence: CASSPGLTTGELFF. CDR3 DNA: TGCGCCAGCAGCCCGGGACTTACTACCGGGGAGCTGTTTTTT.

There are many counts of this clonotype. The rearrangement uses TRBV5-1 and TRBJ1-5; D remains unclear. Germline values: CDR1 SGHRS, CDR2 YFSETQ. The CDR3 loop spans 15 amino acids. Deletions cut 0 bases from V and 7 bases from J, with 14 bases between. The CDR3 protein is CASSLDGGVPQPQHF. In DNA form, the CDR3 reads TGCGCCAGCAGCTTGGACGGTGGGGTCCCGCAGCCCCAGCATTTT. Variable domain in full (rest from reference TRBV5-1 and TRBJ1-5): KAGVTQTPRYLIKTRGQQVTLSCSPISGHRSVSWYQQTPGQGLQFLFEYFSETQRNKGNFPGRFSGRQFSNSRSEMNVSTLELGDSALYLCASSLDGGVPQPQHFGDGTRLSIL.

The chain combines TRBV15 with TRBJ2-6; 7 bases fit TRBD1. CDR1 and CDR2 (germline): LNHNV, YYDKDF (reference sequence). The V gene end was trimmed by 0 bases and the J gene end by 0 bases; junction bases not matched to a gene: 5. This CDR3 contains 18 residues. The CDR3 DNA sequence: TGTGCCACCAGCAGAGATACAGGGGCGAGCTCTGGGGCCAACGTCCTGACTTTC. Translation: CATSRDTGASSGANVLTF.

The gene calls are TRBV25-1 and TRBJ1-1; D is undetermined. CDR1 is MGHDK, CDR2 SYGVNS, per germline. This CDR3 has 14 amino acids. The V end lost 0 bases, the J end lost 7 bases, and 12 bases lay between the germline ends. For the CDR3, the DNA is TGTGCCAGCAGTGAATATCCCAGAGGGATTGAAGCTTTCTTT. Translation gives CASSEYPRGIEAFF.

The chain joins TRBV29-1 to TRBJ2-7, with 10 bases lining up with TRBD2. The CDR3 consists of 14 residues. The V gene's germline CDR1 is SQVTM and CDR2 ANQGSEA. Trimming at V came to 7 bases and at J to 6 bases, leaving 12 bases not matched to a gene. This CDR3 is CSAGGLARSPEQYF. The CDR3 coding sequence is TGCAGCGCTGGGGGACTAGCGAGATCCCCCGAGCAGTACTTC.

This clonotype was recorded many times. The chain employs TRBV7-9 and TRBJ2-2; 10 positions match TRBD2. The V and J ends lost 4 bases and 4 bases, in that order; junction bases with no gene match: 3. This CDR3 has 15 residues. Germline V gives CDR1 SEHNR, CDR2 FQNEAQ (reference sequence). The CDR3 protein is CASSSLAGATGELFF. The CDR3 nucleotides read TGTGCCAGCAGCTCTCTAGCGGGGGCCACCGGGGAGCTGTTTTTT.

As concerns this clonotype: A junction end diverges from the germline sequence, so it may reflect a read error. The chain uses TRBV24-1 and TRBJ1-5; 9 nucleotides align to TRBD1. CDR1 and CDR2 (germline): KGHDR, SFDVKD. The CDR3 covers 16 residues. The CDR3 protein is CANGNRGRNSYQPQHF. The DNA for the CDR3 is TGTGCCAACGGGAACAGGGGGCGAAATAGCTATCAGCCCCAGCATTTT.

This clonotype was seen ten or more times. The chain employs TRBV5-1 and TRBJ1-2; D is unresolved. The CDR3 length is 14 residues. Trimming took 0 bases from V and 4 from J, leaving 10 bases between them. Germline CDR1 SGHRS, CDR2 YFSETQ. The CDR3 region is CASSLVPGIYGYTF. The CDR3 nucleotides read TGCGCCAGCAGCTTGGTTCCAGGAATCTATGGCTACACCTTC. Variable domain in full (rest from reference TRBV5-1 and TRBJ1-2): KAGVTQTPRYLIKTRGQQVTLSCSPISGHRSVSWYQQTPGQGLQFLFEYFSETQRNKGNFPGRFSGRQFSNSRSEMNVSTLELGDSALYLCASSLVPGIYGYTFGSGTRLTVV.

The chain uses TRBV28 and TRBJ1-2, with no clear D. Germline assignment: CDR1 MDHEN and CDR2 SYDVKM. V lost 6 bases, J lost 0 bases, and 5 bases lay in between. The CDR3 extends over 12 amino acids. CDR3 sequence (DNA): TGTGCCAGCAGACCTACTAACTATGGCTACACCTTC. Its translation: CASRPTNYGYTF.

This clonotype was seen a handful of times. This chain joins TRBV7-9 and TRBJ2-7; D is possibly TRBD1 (6 bases). The CDR3 loop spans 14 amino acids. Germline CDR1 is SEHNR and CDR2 is FQNEAQ (reference sequence). The V end was cut by 4 bases, the J end by 7 bases, with 17 bases between. The CDR3 here is CASSSAGTRGEQYF. DNA for the CDR3: TGTGCCAGCAGCTCCGCCGGCACCAGGGGAGAGCAGTACTTC.

This clonotype occurred once. CDR3 bases: TGTGCCAGCAGTTTGACAGGACAGTCTACGCAACTGTTTTTT. As protein: CASSLTGQSTQLFF. This chain uses TRBV7-9 with TRBJ1-4; tentatively, D is TRBD1 (6 bases). This CDR3 is 14 amino acids long. The V end lost 6 bases, the J end lost 12 bases, and 20 bases lay between the germline ends. Germline values: CDR1 SEHNR, CDR2 FQNEAQ (reference sequence).

This clonotype was seen repeatedly, ten times or more. This sequence may be a read error, since a much larger clone differs from it by one base. The V and J genes are TRBV20-1 and TRBJ1-3; the D gene is possibly TRBD1 (5 bases). The CDR3 contains 15 residues. Germline V gives CDR1 DFQATT, CDR2 SNEGSKA (reference sequence). For the CDR3, the DNA is TGCAGTGCTTCGGACGGGACCGTCTCTGCAAACACCATATATTTT. Translating gives CSASDGTVSANTIYF.

This clonotype has a count of ten or more. The chain carries TRBV30 and TRBJ2-1; 8 nucleotides match TRBD2. Losses at the gene ends were 5 bases for V and 9 bases for J; bases not matched to a gene: 15. The length of the CDR3 is 15 residues. Germline-derived CDR1 and CDR2 are GTSNPN and SVGIG (reference sequence). CDR3 nucleotides: TGTGCCTGGGGTAATAGCGGGACCCTCGGGGCTGAGCAGTTCTTC. It codes for CAWGNSGTLGAEQFF.

The genes are TRBV6-5 and TRBJ1-2, with 7 bases aligning to TRBD1. Germline V CDR1 and CDR2: MNHEY, SVGAGI. V was pared by 5 bases and J by 4 bases, with 10 bases of the junction left unmatched. The CDR3 runs to 15 residues. CDR3 DNA sequence: TGTGCCAGCAGTCATTCGACAGGGCAGGTCTATGGCTACACCTTC. Translated, it gives CASSHSTGQVYGYTF.

Turning to this clonotype: Given a much more abundant clone one base away, this may be a read error. This rearrangement joins TRBV20-1 to TRBJ2-7; 10 bases are a match to TRBD2. V lost 4 bases, J lost 6 bases, and 9 bases stayed unmatched. The CDR3 sequence is 14 residues long. CDR1 and CDR2 (germline): DFQATT, SNEGSKA (reference sequence). The CDR3 protein is CSATSLAGVSEQYF. The CDR3 nucleotides are TGCAGTGCTACCTCTCTAGCGGGGGTTTCCGAGCAGTACTTC.

This clonotype was seen ten or more times. V is TRBV12-3 or TRBV12-4 and J is TRBJ2-7; TRBD1 aligns across 7 bases. Losses at the gene ends were 5 bases for V and 0 bases for J; bases not matched to a gene: 19. The CDR3 length is 19 residues. The CDR3 DNA reads TGTGCCAGCAGTATAGACAGGGTACCTTATGACCTGGGCTCCTACGAGCAGTACTTC. It specifies CASSIDRVPYDLGSYEQYF.

This clonotype was counted at least ten times. The CDR3 region has the DNA TGTGCCAGCAGCCACCGGTCCACAACTAATGAAAAACTGTTTTTT. Amino acids: CASSHRSTTNEKLFF. The chain combines TRBV3-1 with TRBJ1-4; D is undetermined. The V end was cut by 3 bases, the J end by 0 bases, with 8 bases between. Germline V gene lookup returns CDR1 LGHDT and CDR2 YNNKEL (reference sequence). The CDR3 has 15 amino acids.

This clonotype was seen ten or more times. The gene calls are TRBV6-1 and TRBJ2-7; perhaps TRBD2 as D (5 bases). V shed 4 bases and J shed 3 bases, with 7 bases lying between them. CDR1 is MNHNS and CDR2 is SASEGT in the germline V gene. The CDR3 is 12 residues long. The CDR3 nucleotides are TGTGCCAGCAGTGGAACTAGCTACGAGCAGTACTTC. Translation gives CASSGTSYEQYF.

Concerning this clonotype itself: The CDR3 end shows no conserved phenylalanine or tryptophan, and so a read error is likely. Because the CDR3's place on the DNA is in doubt, the DNA is left out and the CDR3 is given as listed by TCRdb. The rearrangement joins TRBV7-2 to TRBJ2-6. The CDR3 comprises 8 residues, both ends counted. Per germline, CDR1 SGHTA and CDR2 FQGNSA. The CDR3 is CASSSQLS.

In this sample, this clonotype turned up many times. This sequence joins TRBV2 and TRBJ1-6, with TRBD1 as a possible D gene (6 bases). V lost 2 bases, J lost 8 bases, and 13 bases lay in between. This CDR3 contains 15 residues. Germline V gene sequence: CDR1 SNHLY, CDR2 FYNNEI. CDR3 in DNA: TGTGCCAGCAGTGAAAGGTTGGCAGGGGATTCACCCCTCCACTTT. Its protein is CASSERLAGDSPLHF.

Ten or more counts support this clonotype. The J gene is TRBJ2-2, the V gene TRBV24-1; 8 positions agree with TRBD1. CDR1 is KGHDR, CDR2 SFDVKD, per germline. V trimming: 3 bases; J trimming: 5 bases; junction bases outside the gene matches: 7. The CDR3 runs 16 residues. CDR3 sequence reads: CATSDRGQGWTGELFF. Written as DNA, the CDR3 is TGTGCCACCAGTGATCGCGGACAGGGCTGGACCGGGGAGCTGTTTTTT.

About this clonotype: This may arise from a read error, as a much more abundant clone is one base away. The V call is TRBV10-1, the J call TRBJ1-3; a weak D match, TRBD1 (5 bases). Between the trimmed V and J ends, which lost 4 bases and 0 bases, there was a span of 13 bases. Germline CDR1 and CDR2: WNHNN and SYGVQD (reference sequence). This CDR3 spans 16 amino acids. CDR3 bases: TGCGCCAGCAGTGTTGGGGCGCTAAGCTCTGGAAACACCATATATTTT. Its translation is CASSVGALSSGNTIYF.